This T cell receptor (beta chain) was captured by sequencing in a study of immune evolution from preneoplasia to lung adenocarcinoma. Points from the study as a whole: Later-stage lesions appeared to have more T cells, more diversity, less clonality. Highest clonality occurred in KRAS-mutant, not EGFR-mutant or double wild-type, nodules.

Trimming removed 1 base at V and 2 bases at J, with 11 bases between. The CDR3 length is 15 residues. Per germline, CDR1 MNHEY and CDR2 SMNVEV (reference sequence). This table comes from immunoSEQ multiplex PCR, and its TCRdb copy is limited to in-frame clones, with some not included. The top ten hold approximately 2.9% of the sample, which has 3,500 to 4,500 clones, 75% to 85% seen once. About this clone: No antigen is known for it.

The chain employs TRBV27 and TRBJ2-5; D may be TRBD2 (5 bases). The sequence came from a person aged 60 to 70 with lung adenocarcinoma. Material: FFPE minimally invasive lung adenocarcinoma tissue. This CDR3 is CASSLYGTSQETQYF. Here the CDR3 DNA reads TGTGCCAGCAGTTTATACGGTACTAGTCAAGAGACCCAGTACTTC.